This T cell receptor (beta chain) emerged from a study of CD8+ T cells in alopecia areata. Findings and limits, study-wide: There was only one nonresponder, so it was unclear how baseline CD8+ expansion relates to response. Sequencing of scalp samples also includes resident alphabeta T cells from normal skin. Patients shared TCRs less clearly than mice did, possibly owing to HLA.

This CDR3 has 12 amino acids. CDR1 is LNHDA, CDR2 SQIVND, per germline (reference sequence). V lost 10 bases and J lost 8; bases outside the gene matches: 8. Points on this clone: The target antigen is unknown.

cDNA serving as the sequencing template came from extracted, reverse transcribed RNA. The protocol was immunoSEQ multiplex PCR, while the TCRdb copy is restricted to in-frame clones and leaves out a portion. The table shows 75,000 to 85,000 clones, with approximately 66% occurring only once. Indicated treatment: oral pan-JAK inhibitor, 5-10 mg twice daily. The receptor was isolated from a human donor with alopecia areata. The V gene is TRBV19, the J gene TRBJ2-1; TRBD2 matches 7 bases. The sequences come from CD8+ T cells sorted from blood, collected at week 24, from a patient treated with tofacitinib. The CDR3 loop is CATESGLDEQFF. The CDR3 region has the DNA TGTGCCACAGAGAGCGGACTAGATGAGCAGTTCTTC. Looking up the rest from reference TRBV19 and TRBJ2-1 gives the full variable domain: DGGITQSPKYLFRKEGQNVTLSCEQNLNHDAMYWYRQDPGQGLRLIYYSQIVNDFQKGDIAEGYSVSREKKESFPLTVTSAQKNPTAFYLCATESGLDEQFFGPGTRLTVL.